The clone carrying this T cell receptor beta chain counts as medium-sized. Individuals selected for sequencing had exhibited CD8+CD57+ cell expansion on flow cytometry. The use of genomic DNA as template underpinned the TCR beta VDJ and CDR3 profiling. Using its own MiXCR run on the reads, TCRdb lists one record per CDR3 protein. The sample yields about 120,000 distinct CDR3 sequences, 50% to 70% seen once. Per the germline V gene, CDR1 is LNHNV and CDR2 is YYDKDF (reference sequence). Between the trimmed V and J ends, which lost 0 bases and 2 bases, there was a span of 5 bases. CDR3 length equals 15 residues. This sample is part of a study of CD8+CD57+ T cells in acquired aplastic anemia.

This clonotype originated in a human donor with aplastic anemia. The rearrangement joins TRBV15 to TRBJ1-6; D uncertain. Material: sorted CD4+, CD8+, or CD8+CD57+ T cells (not recorded which) from PBMCs. The CDR3 nucleotides are TGTGCCACCAGCAGAGAAGACACCTATAATTCACCCCTCCACTTT. Translation: CATSREDTYNSPLHF. Filled out from reference TRBV15 and TRBJ1-6, the complete variable domain reads DAMVIQNPRYQVTQFGKPVTLSCSQTLNHNVMYWYQQKSSQAPKLLFHYYDKDFNNEADTPDNFQSRRPNTSFCFLDIRSPGLGDTAMYLCATSREDTYNSPLHFGNGTRLTVT.